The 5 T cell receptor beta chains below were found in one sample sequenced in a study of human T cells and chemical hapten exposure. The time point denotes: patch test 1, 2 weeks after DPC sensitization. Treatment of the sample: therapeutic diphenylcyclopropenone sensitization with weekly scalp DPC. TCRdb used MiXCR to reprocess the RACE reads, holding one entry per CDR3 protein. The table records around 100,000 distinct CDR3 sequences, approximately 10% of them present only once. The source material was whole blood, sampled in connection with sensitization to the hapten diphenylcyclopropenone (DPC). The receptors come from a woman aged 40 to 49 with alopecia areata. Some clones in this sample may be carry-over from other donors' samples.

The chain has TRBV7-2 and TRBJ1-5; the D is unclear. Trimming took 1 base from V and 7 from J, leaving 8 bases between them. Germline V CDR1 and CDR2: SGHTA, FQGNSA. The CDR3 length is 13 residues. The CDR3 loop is CASSLEPEQPQHF. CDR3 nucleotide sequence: TGTGCCAGCAGCTTAGAGCCGGAACAGCCCCAGCATTTT.

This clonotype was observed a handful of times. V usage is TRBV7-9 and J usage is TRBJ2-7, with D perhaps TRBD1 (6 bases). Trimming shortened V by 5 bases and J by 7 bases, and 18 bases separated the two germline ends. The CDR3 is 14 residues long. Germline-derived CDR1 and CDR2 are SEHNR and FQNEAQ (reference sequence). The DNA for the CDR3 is TGTGCCAGCAGCCAAACCGGGACAACTGGTGAGCAGTACTTC. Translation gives CASSQTGTTGEQYF.

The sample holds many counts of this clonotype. The CDR3 sequence: CASSLDGTGLSGTQYF. CDR3 coding DNA: TGTGCCAGCAGCTTAGATGGGACAGGGCTCTCGGGTACGCAGTATTTT. This rearrangement joins TRBV11-2 to TRBJ2-3; 9 bases agree with TRBD1. J was trimmed by 8 bases and V by 0 bases; bases with no gene match: 9. The length of the CDR3 is 16 residues. CDR1 and CDR2 (germline): SGHAT, FQNNGV.

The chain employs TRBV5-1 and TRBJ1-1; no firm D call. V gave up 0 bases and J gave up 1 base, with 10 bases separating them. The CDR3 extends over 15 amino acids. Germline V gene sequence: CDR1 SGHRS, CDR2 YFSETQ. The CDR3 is CASSLGVGPNTEAFF. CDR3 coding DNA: TGCGCCAGCAGCTTGGGGGTTGGTCCGAACACTGAAGCTTTCTTT. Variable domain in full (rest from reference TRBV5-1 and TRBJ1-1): KAGVTQTPRYLIKTRGQQVTLSCSPISGHRSVSWYQQTPGQGLQFLFEYFSETQRNKGNFPGRFSGRQFSNSRSEMNVSTLELGDSALYLCASSLGVGPNTEAFFGQGTRLTVV.

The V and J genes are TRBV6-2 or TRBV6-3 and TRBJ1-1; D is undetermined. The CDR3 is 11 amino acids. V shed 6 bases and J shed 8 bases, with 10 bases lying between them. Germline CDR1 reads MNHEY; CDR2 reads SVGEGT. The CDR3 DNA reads TGTGCCAGCAGATTCAATTCAGAAGCTTTCTTT. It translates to CASRFNSEAFF.